This TCR beta chain was captured in a study of spatial heterogeneity in lung cancer. As for the study in general: Each time, sequencing found more beta-chain sequences than alpha-chain sequences.

Broader study findings: One measure, the expanded intratumoral alpha and beta TCR count, tracked tumor mutation counts.

Sample time point: sample taken at primary tumor resection. Sequencing covered unsorted whole RNA taken from tumor, nontumor lung or frozen PBMC. A few counts support this clonotype. Its target is not known. MiXCR, run by TCRdb on the 5' RACE reads, gives a single entry per CDR3 protein. The sample has about 15,000 distinct CDR3 sequences; less than 9.5% are singletons. The TCR was taken from a male donor with early-stage non-small cell lung cancer. The input for sequencing was lung tumor tissue, taken at surgery.

The CDR3 coding sequence is TGTGCCAGCAGCCAGCAGTGGACAGGAGGGGAGCAGTTCTTC. Translation gives CASSQQWTGGEQFF. The chain recombines TRBV7-2 with TRBJ2-1; D might be TRBD1 (7 bases). This CDR3 comprises 14 residues. CDR1 and CDR2 from the germline V gene are SGHTA and FQGNSA. The V end lost 5 bases, the J end lost 10 bases, and 18 bases lay between the germline ends.